These 21 T cell receptor beta chains came from one sample sequenced in a study of PD-1 blockade in classical Hodgkin lymphoma. Time point of the sample: cycle 4 day 1 (C4D1), after less than seven weeks of nivolumab. Following autologous stem cell transplantation, relapse occurred in every patient, and exposure to brentuximab vedotin varied. Here immunoSEQ multiplex PCR was the method, and the copy in TCRdb shows in-frame clones only, minus some. The sample consists of fewer than 100,000 clones, around 93% of them appearing once. Material: peripheral blood mononuclear cells (PBMCs), obtained before the fourth cycle of nivolumab. All receptors derive from a human donor with classical Hodgkin lymphoma.

The V gene is TRBV19, the J gene TRBJ2-3; weak D call: TRBD2 (6 bases). From germline, CDR1 is LNHDA and CDR2 SQIVND (reference sequence). Deletions cut 8 bases from V and 4 bases from J, with 10 bases between. CDR3 size: 12 residues. The CDR3 region has the DNA TGTGCCAGTTCTCTAGCGCCAGATACGCAGTATTTT. Translated, it gives CASSLAPDTQYF.

The gene calls are TRBV7-9 and TRBJ2-5; TRBD1 matches at 7 bases. The CDR3 length is 16 residues. With 5 bases clipped from V and 1 base from J, the junction kept 10 bases outside the gene matches. CDR1 is SEHNR and CDR2 is FQNEAQ in the germline V gene (reference sequence). CDR3 DNA: TGTGCCAGCAGCGCCAGACAGGGCCGCATCCAAGAGACCCAGTACTTC. Its protein is CASSARQGRIQETQYF.

The J gene is TRBJ2-1, the V gene TRBV27; D is unresolved. Per germline, CDR1 MNHEY and CDR2 SMNVEV (reference sequence). The CDR3 has 15 amino acids. The V and J ends lost 2 bases and 0 bases respectively, with 8 bases between them. The DNA of the CDR3 is TGTGCCAGCAGTTTAGCGGCTAGCTCCTACAATGAGCAGTTCTTC. Residues: CASSLAASSYNEQFF.

V usage is TRBV6-6 and J usage is TRBJ2-3; D is unclear. The CDR3 spans 11 residues. V was shortened by 6 bases and J by 6 bases, with 7 bases between the two germline ends. The germline gives CDR1 MNHNY, CDR2 SVGAGI (reference sequence). CDR3 bases: TGTGCCAGCAGGGGTTTGGATACGCAGTATTTT. Its translation is CASRGLDTQYF.

V and J are TRBV29-1 and TRBJ2-5; D possibly corresponds to TRBD1 (5 bases). This CDR3 has 13 residues. The germline gives CDR1 SQVTM, CDR2 ANQGSEA. Trimming stripped 1 base from V and 2 bases from J, with 8 bases between. In DNA, the CDR3 is TGCAGCGTTGAAGGGACAATTCAAGAGACCCAGTACTTC. Protein sequence: CSVEGTIQETQYF.

The chain links TRBV27 to TRBJ2-7; 7 nucleotides align to TRBD1. The CDR3 sequence is 13 residues long. V shed 3 bases and J 2 bases; nucleotides not matched to a gene: 1. Germline CDR1 is MNHEY and CDR2 is SMNVEV (reference sequence). CDR3 residues: CASSLTGPYEQYF. CDR3 bases: TGTGCCAGCAGTTTGACAGGGCCCTACGAGCAGTACTTC.

The chain employs TRBV4-1 and TRBJ2-5, with unresolved D. The CDR3 runs 14 residues. Germline V gene lookup returns CDR1 MGHRA and CDR2 YSYEKL. V was trimmed by 1 base and J by 2 bases, leaving 8 bases between them. DNA for the CDR3: TGCGCCAGCAGCCAAGCCGGAATTCAAGAGACCCAGTACTTC. This codes for CASSQAGIQETQYF.

The V and J genes are TRBV6-1 and TRBJ1-2; the D is unclear. Germline CDR1 is MNHNS and CDR2 is SASEGT. Trimming pared 5 bases from V and 11 bases from J, leaving 12 bases between. The CDR3 sequence is 11 residues long. The CDR3 loop reads CASSSGTRYTF. CDR3 coding DNA: TGTGCCAGCAGTTCAGGAACCCGGTACACCTTC.

The V call is TRBV4-1, the J call TRBJ2-2, with TRBD2 matching over 14 bases. Germline CDR1 and CDR2: MGHRA and YSYEKL. The CDR3 is 18 residues long. V trimming: 4 bases; J trimming: 4 bases; junction bases outside the gene matches: 8. The CDR3 loop is CASSPRLAGGPVTGELFF. CDR3 DNA: TGCGCCAGCAGCCCCCGACTAGCGGGAGGGCCAGTCACCGGGGAGCTGTTTTTT.

The J gene is TRBJ1-1, the V gene TRBV5-6; 7 bases are shared with TRBD1. After removal of 2 bases from V and 0 bases from J, the junction contained 4 bases not matched to a gene. The CDR3 is 15 amino acids. Germline CDR1 is SGHDT and CDR2 is YYEEEE. CDR3: CASSLSDRVNTEAFF. In DNA, the CDR3 is TGTGCCAGCAGCTTATCCGACAGGGTGAACACTGAAGCTTTCTTT.

The chain employs TRBV30 and TRBJ2-5, with TRBD1 matching over 9 bases. Germline CDR1 GTSNPN, CDR2 SVGIG (reference sequence). The CDR3 sequence is 15 residues long. Germline trimming cut 3 bases from V and 2 bases from J; bases unmatched to any gene: 7. The CDR3 nucleotides are TGTGCCTGGAGCCCGGGACAGGGATTGCAAGAGACCCAGTACTTC. This codes for CAWSPGQGLQETQYF.

V is TRBV9 and J is TRBJ2-2; TRBD2 might be the D (6 bases). There are 17 residues in the CDR3. Trimming took off 6 bases at V and 0 bases at J, with 18 bases between the two ends. Germline lookup yields CDR1 SGDLS and CDR2 YYNGEE. This CDR3 is CASTSRVGEANTGELFF. CDR3 coding DNA: TGTGCCAGCACCTCAAGGGTGGGGGAGGCGAACACCGGGGAGCTGTTTTTT.

The J gene is TRBJ2-1, the V gene TRBV11-2, with unresolved D. This CDR3 is built from 14 residues. V was pared by 0 bases and J by 7 bases, with 10 bases between. Germline CDR1 SGHAT, CDR2 FQNNGV. The CDR3 sequence: CASSLDNLRNEQFF. In DNA form, the CDR3 reads TGTGCCAGCAGCTTAGATAATTTGAGGAATGAGCAGTTCTTC.

This clone was picked up one time. This rearrangement joins TRBV18 to TRBJ1-5, with 7 bases identical to TRBD1. Germline values: CDR1 KGHSH, CDR2 LQKENI. J gave up 6 bases and V 2 bases, and 10 bases lay outside the gene matches. CDR3 size: 16 residues. DNA for the CDR3: TGTGCCAGCTCACCAGTCTCAGGGGCAGGGGGTCAGCCCCAGCATTTT. Residues: CASSPVSGAGGQPQHF.

The V and J genes are TRBV5-4 and TRBJ2-3, with 11 bases lining up with TRBD1. The length of the CDR3 is 14 residues. Germline V gene data show CDR1 as SGHNT and CDR2 as YYREEE (reference sequence). Losses at the gene ends were 4 bases for V and 6 bases for J; bases not matched to a gene: 4. CDR3 nucleotides: TGTGCCAGCAGCCCAGGACAGGGGGCTGATACGCAGTATTTT. It yields the protein CASSPGQGADTQYF.

The chain is built from TRBV30 and TRBJ2-4, with D possibly being TRBD1 or TRBD2 (5 bases each). Germline CDR1 GTSNPN, CDR2 SVGIG (reference sequence). The V and J ends lost 5 bases and 8 bases respectively, with 7 bases between them. The CDR3 has 10 residues. The CDR3 DNA reads TGTGCCTGGGGGGGAGACATTCAGTACTTC. It translates to CAWGGDIQYF.

This sequence joins TRBV7-8 and TRBJ2-1, with TRBD1 matching over 7 bases. Germline values: CDR1 SGHVS, CDR2 FQNEAQ. V was clipped by 6 bases and J by 5 bases; unmatched bases: 10. The CDR3 covers 15 residues. DNA of the CDR3: TGTGCCAGCAGAAAAGGGGGCGCTTCACACAATGAGCAGTTCTTC. The encoded protein is CASRKGGASHNEQFF. Together with reference TRBV7-8 and TRBJ2-1, the CDR3 gives the full variable domain: GAGVSQSPRYKVAKRGQDVALRCDPISGHVSLFWYQQALGQGPEFLTYFQNEAQLDKSGLPSDRFFAERPEGSVSTLKIQRTQQEDSAVYLCASRKGGASHNEQFFGPGTRLTVL.

This chain's CDR3 is CASSSASSSYNEQFF. Here the CDR3 DNA reads TGTGCCAGCAGTTCAGCCAGTAGCTCCTACAATGAGCAGTTCTTC. This chain joins TRBV28 and TRBJ2-1; D gene uncertain. The V gene lost 4 bases and the J gene lost 0 bases, with 10 bases spanning the gap. Germline V gene data show CDR1 as MDHEN and CDR2 as SYDVKM. The CDR3 runs 15 residues.

The chain has TRBV7-8 and TRBJ1-4, with D unresolved. Germline loops: CDR1 SGHVS, CDR2 FQNEAQ. Trimming pared 5 bases from V and 12 bases from J, leaving 10 bases between. There are 11 residues in the CDR3. CDR3 residues: CASSPRRELFF. The DNA for the CDR3 is TGTGCCAGCAGCCCCCGGAGGGAACTGTTTTTT. The full variable domain, completed using reference TRBV7-8 and TRBJ1-4, is GAGVSQSPRYKVAKRGQDVALRCDPISGHVSLFWYQQALGQGPEFLTYFQNEAQLDKSGLPSDRFFAERPEGSVSTLKIQRTQQEDSAVYLCASSPRRELFFGSGTQLSVL.

This rearrangement joins TRBV13 to TRBJ1-5, with 8 bases lining up with TRBD1. With 2 bases clipped from V and 10 bases from J, the junction kept 4 bases outside the gene matches. This CDR3 comprises 13 residues. CDR1 and CDR2 (germline): PRHDT, FYEKMQ (reference sequence). CDR3 residues: CASSLRQGKPQHF. CDR3 DNA: TGTGCCAGCAGCTTACGACAGGGGAAACCCCAGCATTTT.

The chain carries TRBV5-8 and TRBJ2-3; maybe TRBD1 (6 bases). This CDR3 has 15 amino acids. V was trimmed by 0 bases and J by 1 base, leaving 9 bases between them. The V gene's germline CDR1 is SGHTS and CDR2 YDEGEE. As DNA, the CDR3 is TGTGCCAGCAGCTTGGCCGCAGGGGGCACAGATACGCAGTATTTT. Protein: CASSLAAGGTDTQYF.